These T cell receptor beta chains were read from a single sample in a study of response to subunit inactivated influenza vaccine. Via MiXCR, TCRdb re-called the RT-PCR reads, giving one row per CDR3 protein. The table lists hundreds of thousands of distinct CDR3 sequences, around 14% of them singletons. This sample comprised PBMCs from blood, obtained 12 days after vaccination. The receptors here all came from a man aged 50-59 years who received an inactivated influenza vaccine. The CDR3 runs from the conserved cysteine through the conserved F or W. The order of the fields is clone size, V gene, J gene, D gene, CDR3 DNA, CDR3 protein. A D gene is named only where the DNA matches it firmly. Clone size is shown for a subset of rows, as once, few, many or a class of expanded clone.

abundance: NA; v_gene: TRBV28; j_gene: TRBJ2-7; d_gene: TRBD2; CDR3nt: TGTGCCAGCCTCGAGCGCGGGACTAGCCCGGACGAGCAGTACTTC; CDR3aa: CASLERGTSPDEQYF
abundance: NA; v_gene: TRBV12-3/TRBV12-4; j_gene: TRBJ1-6; d_gene: NA; CDR3nt: TGTGCCAGCAGTCAGAGGGGAAACTCACCCCTCCACTTT; CDR3aa: CASSQRGNSPLHF
abundance: NA; v_gene: TRBV27; j_gene: TRBJ2-3; d_gene: NA; CDR3nt: TGTGCCAGCAGTTTCTCCCGCGGGCCCGCAGATACGCAGTATTTT; CDR3aa: CASSFSRGPADTQYF
abundance: NA; v_gene: TRBV12-2; j_gene: TRBJ2-6; d_gene: NA; CDR3nt: TGTGCAAGTCGCCAAAGAACGTGGGACAGGGTTCTCTTTGGGGCCAACGTCCTGACTTTC; CDR3aa: CASRQRTWDRVLFGANVLTF
abundance: NA; v_gene: TRBV30; j_gene: TRBJ1-1; d_gene: NA; CDR3nt: TGTGCCTGGACCAAACGGGGGGCTGGCACTGAAGCTTTCTTT; CDR3aa: CAWTKRGAGTEAFF
abundance: NA; v_gene: TRBV5-1; j_gene: TRBJ2-7; d_gene: NA; CDR3nt: TGCGCCAGCAGCTTGGTCCCCCAGGGATTCGACGAGCAGTACTTC; CDR3aa: CASSLVPQGFDEQYF
abundance: few; v_gene: TRBV28; j_gene: TRBJ2-7; d_gene: TRBD1; CDR3nt: TGTGCCAGCAGTCCTACAGGGGCATTCGACGAGCAGTACTTC; CDR3aa: CASSPTGAFDEQYF
abundance: few; v_gene: TRBV6-1; j_gene: TRBJ2-3; d_gene: NA; CDR3nt: TGTGCCAGCAGTATCGGGGGCACAGATACGCAGTATTTT; CDR3aa: CASSIGGTDTQYF
abundance: few; v_gene: TRBV20-1; j_gene: TRBJ2-1; d_gene: NA; CDR3nt: TGCAGTGCTCGGGTTAATGAGCAGTTCTTC; CDR3aa: CSARVNEQFF
abundance: few; v_gene: TRBV20-1; j_gene: TRBJ2-3; d_gene: TRBD2; CDR3nt: TGCAGTAAGCCGGGACTACTGTCAGATACGCAGTATTTT; CDR3aa: CSKPGLLSDTQYF
abundance: few; v_gene: TRBV12-3/TRBV12-4; j_gene: TRBJ1-4; d_gene: NA; CDR3nt: TGTGCCAGCAGTTTGTGGGGGTTTGAAAAACTGTTTTTT; CDR3aa: CASSLWGFEKLFF
abundance: NA; v_gene: TRBV28; j_gene: TRBJ2-1; d_gene: NA; CDR3nt: TGTGCCAGCAGTTTTTGGGGGACGGTAAATGAGCAGTTCTTC; CDR3aa: CASSFWGTVNEQFF
abundance: many; v_gene: TRBV18; j_gene: TRBJ2-3; d_gene: NA; CDR3nt: TGTGCCAGCAGTAGGTCAGATACGCAGTATTTT; CDR3aa: CASSRSDTQYF
abundance: few; v_gene: TRBV7-4; j_gene: TRBJ2-3; d_gene: TRBD2; CDR3nt: TGTGCCAGCAGCTTAGCCTTTTACCCAGATCGACTAGCGGGAGGGCCAAAAGACACAGATACGCAGTATTTT; CDR3aa: CASSLAFYPDRLAGGPKDTDTQYF
abundance: NA; v_gene: TRBV6-7; j_gene: TRBJ2-1; d_gene: TRBD1; CDR3nt: TGTGCCAGCAGTGACAGGGAAGAGCGCGGTTTTGGTGAGCAGTTCTTC; CDR3aa: CASSDREERGFGEQFF
abundance: many; v_gene: TRBV20-1; j_gene: TRBJ2-1; d_gene: TRBD2; CDR3nt: TGCAGTGCCACGACTAGCGGGAGCTACAATGAGCAGTTCTTC; CDR3aa: CSATTSGSYNEQFF
abundance: few; v_gene: TRBV12-3/TRBV12-4; j_gene: TRBJ2-6; d_gene: TRBD2; CDR3nt: TGTGCCAGCGGGAGGGACTCTGGGGCCAACGTCCTGACTTTC; CDR3aa: CASGRDSGANVLTF
abundance: NA; v_gene: TRBV5-4; j_gene: TRBJ2-7; d_gene: NA; CDR3nt: TGTGCCAGCAGCTATTCCGGCGACTACGAGCAGTACTTC; CDR3aa: CASSYSGDYEQYF
abundance: NA; v_gene: TRBV7-9; j_gene: TRBJ2-5; d_gene: TRBD2; CDR3nt: TGTGCCAGCAGCTCGGGACTAGCGGGAGACCTAGAGACCCAGTACTTC; CDR3aa: CASSSGLAGDLETQYF
abundance: few; v_gene: TRBV6-5; j_gene: TRBJ2-7; d_gene: NA; CDR3nt: TGTGCCAGCAGTTACCCCGCCAGGGAGGTCGAGCAGTACTTC; CDR3aa: CASSYPAREVEQYF
abundance: few; v_gene: TRBV20-1; j_gene: TRBJ2-7; d_gene: NA; CDR3nt: TGCAGTGCCCGGGCTTCGTACGAGCAGTACTTC; CDR3aa: CSARASYEQYF
abundance: once; v_gene: TRBV7-7; j_gene: TRBJ2-5; d_gene: NA; CDR3nt: TGTGCTAGCAGCTCCAGGGACCAAGAGACCCAGTACTTC; CDR3aa: CASSSRDQETQYF
abundance: NA; v_gene: TRBV14; j_gene: TRBJ1-2; d_gene: NA; CDR3nt: TGTGCCAGCAGCCAAGATTCCCCAAGAATCCGGGGCTACACCTTC; CDR3aa: CASSQDSPRIRGYTF
abundance: few; v_gene: TRBV29-1; j_gene: TRBJ2-5; d_gene: NA; CDR3nt: TGCAGCGTTGACGCGTGGAGGGAAGGGGTACAGACCCAGTACTTC; CDR3aa: CSVDAWREGVQTQYF
abundance: few; v_gene: TRBV7-2; j_gene: TRBJ2-7; d_gene: NA; CDR3nt: TGTGCCAGCAGCTTAGCCATAGGGTTTGCCTACGAGCAGTACTTC; CDR3aa: CASSLAIGFAYEQYF
abundance: NA; v_gene: TRBV6-2/TRBV6-3; j_gene: TRBJ2-1; d_gene: TRBD2; CDR3nt: TGTGCCAGCAGTTACACAGGTAGCGGGAGTTCCTACAATGAGCAGTTCTTC; CDR3aa: CASSYTGSGSSYNEQFF
abundance: NA; v_gene: TRBV2; j_gene: TRBJ2-3; d_gene: TRBD2; CDR3nt: TGTGCCAGCAGTGTTACTAGCGGGTCTCTCATCACAGATACGCAGTATTTT; CDR3aa: CASSVTSGSLITDTQYF
abundance: few; v_gene: TRBV10-3; j_gene: TRBJ2-1; d_gene: NA; CDR3nt: TGTGCCATCGGGAGGCAGGCCCCGGGGGACAATGAGCAGTTCTTC; CDR3aa: CAIGRQAPGDNEQFF
abundance: NA; v_gene: TRBV10-3; j_gene: TRBJ2-1; d_gene: NA; CDR3nt: TGTGCCATCAGTGAGCCAAGCTACAATGAGCAGTTCTTC; CDR3aa: CAISEPSYNEQFF
abundance: few; v_gene: TRBV25-1; j_gene: TRBJ2-5; d_gene: TRBD2; CDR3nt: TGTGCCAGCAGTGAAGTTATCCGGCTAGCGGGGGTCCAAGAGACCCAGTACTTC; CDR3aa: CASSEVIRLAGVQETQYF
abundance: many; v_gene: TRBV11-2; j_gene: TRBJ1-2; d_gene: NA; CDR3nt: TGTGCCAGCAGCTTAGGAGTCAGAGACTATGGCTACACCTTC; CDR3aa: CASSLGVRDYGYTF
abundance: many; v_gene: TRBV30; j_gene: TRBJ2-1; d_gene: NA; CDR3nt: TGTGCCTGGAGTGGGGGAAATGAGCAGTTCTTC; CDR3aa: CAWSGGNEQFF
abundance: NA; v_gene: TRBV5-1; j_gene: TRBJ1-4; d_gene: TRBD1; CDR3nt: TGCGCCAGTAAACAGGGGTCATCTAATGAAAAACTGTTTTTT; CDR3aa: CASKQGSSNEKLFF
abundance: NA; v_gene: TRBV15; j_gene: TRBJ2-3; d_gene: NA; CDR3nt: TGTGCCACCAGCCCGGGGGCAGCAGATACGCAGTATTTT; CDR3aa: CATSPGAADTQYF
abundance: NA; v_gene: TRBV4-1; j_gene: TRBJ2-3; d_gene: NA; CDR3nt: TGCGCCAGCAGCCAACTCCGGGGTAGCACAGATACGCAGTATTTT; CDR3aa: CASSQLRGSTDTQYF
abundance: NA; v_gene: TRBV7-9; j_gene: TRBJ1-1; d_gene: TRBD1; CDR3nt: TGTGCCAGCAGCTTAGGGTCCGGACAGGGTTTCGCTGAAGCTTTCTTT; CDR3aa: CASSLGSGQGFAEAFF
abundance: many; v_gene: TRBV13; j_gene: TRBJ2-7; d_gene: NA; CDR3nt: TGTGCCAGCAGCTTAGCGCGGTACGAGCAGTACTTC; CDR3aa: CASSLARYEQYF
abundance: few; v_gene: TRBV5-1; j_gene: TRBJ2-5; d_gene: NA; CDR3nt: TGCGCCAGCAGCCCACCTTGGGGTAGAGAGACCCAGTACTTC; CDR3aa: CASSPPWGRETQYF
abundance: few; v_gene: TRBV20-1; j_gene: TRBJ2-7; d_gene: NA; CDR3nt: TGCAGTGCCTCGAACTACGAGCAGTACTTC; CDR3aa: CSASNYEQYF
abundance: few; v_gene: TRBV10-3; j_gene: TRBJ2-7; d_gene: TRBD1; CDR3nt: TGTGCCATCAGTGAGTCAGGGGGACAGGGGCCCTACGAGCAGTACTTC; CDR3aa: CAISESGGQGPYEQYF
abundance: few; v_gene: TRBV3-1; j_gene: TRBJ1-2; d_gene: NA; CDR3nt: TGTGCCAGCAGCCCGGGACTTACAGACTATGGCTACACCTTC; CDR3aa: CASSPGLTDYGYTF
abundance: NA; v_gene: TRBV14; j_gene: TRBJ2-5; d_gene: NA; CDR3nt: TGTGCCAGCAGCCAAGATGGGCGCCGACTGGAGACCCAGTACTTC; CDR3aa: CASSQDGRRLETQYF
abundance: few; v_gene: TRBV27; j_gene: TRBJ2-3; d_gene: TRBD2; CDR3nt: TGTGCCAGCAGTAAGACTAGCGGGAGGCCGGGAGATACGCAGTATTTT; CDR3aa: CASSKTSGRPGDTQYF
abundance: NA; v_gene: TRBV28; j_gene: TRBJ2-2; d_gene: TRBD2; CDR3nt: TGTGCCAGCAGTTTCTCAGCGGGGGCCGTCACCGGGGAGCTGTTTTTT; CDR3aa: CASSFSAGAVTGELFF
abundance: few; v_gene: TRBV2; j_gene: TRBJ2-7; d_gene: NA; CDR3nt: TGTGCCAGCATTGGCGGTACCTACGAGCAGTACTTC; CDR3aa: CASIGGTYEQYF
abundance: few; v_gene: TRBV3-1; j_gene: TRBJ1-3; d_gene: NA; CDR3nt: TGTGCCAGCAGCCTACAGGGATTCGACTCTGGAAACACCATATATTTT; CDR3aa: CASSLQGFDSGNTIYF
abundance: NA; v_gene: TRBV7-2; j_gene: TRBJ2-2; d_gene: TRBD2; CDR3nt: TGTGCCAGCAGCTTGGGTATAGCGGGGACCCCGGCCGGGGAGCTGTTTTTT; CDR3aa: CASSLGIAGTPAGELFF
abundance: NA; v_gene: TRBV20-1; j_gene: TRBJ1-3; d_gene: NA; CDR3nt: TGCAGTGCTAGATCGGGCGGATCGAGCTCTGGAAACACCATATATTTT; CDR3aa: CSARSGGSSSGNTIYF
abundance: few; v_gene: TRBV3-1; j_gene: TRBJ1-2; d_gene: NA; CDR3nt: TGTGCCAGCAGCCAACCCCTAACAGGGTTGAACTATGGCTACACCTTC; CDR3aa: CASSQPLTGLNYGYTF
abundance: few; v_gene: TRBV24-1; j_gene: TRBJ2-1; d_gene: NA; CDR3nt: TGTGCCACCAGTGATCAAAAGGGGTCCTACAATGAGCAGTTCTTC; CDR3aa: CATSDQKGSYNEQFF
abundance: NA; v_gene: TRBV20-1; j_gene: TRBJ2-7; d_gene: NA; CDR3nt: TGCAGTGCTAGTCCAGGAGCGGTCAGCTACGAGCAGTACTTC; CDR3aa: CSASPGAVSYEQYF
abundance: NA; v_gene: TRBV7-6; j_gene: TRBJ1-1; d_gene: TRBD1; CDR3nt: TGTGCCAGCAGCTTAGAGGACAGGGGGAACACTGAAGCTTTCTTT; CDR3aa: CASSLEDRGNTEAFF
abundance: NA; v_gene: TRBV2; j_gene: TRBJ2-7; d_gene: NA; CDR3nt: TGTGCCAGCAGTGAACGTGGGGGAACTACCTACGAGCAGTACTTC; CDR3aa: CASSERGGTTYEQYF
abundance: few; v_gene: TRBV28; j_gene: TRBJ2-7; d_gene: TRBD2; CDR3nt: TGTGCCAGCAGTTCGGGGGGGGTCCACGAGCAGTACTTC; CDR3aa: CASSSGGVHEQYF